This TCR beta chain was sequenced for a study of human T cells and chemical hapten exposure. V was trimmed by 4 bases and J by 8 bases, leaving 9 bases between them. The CDR3 spans 12 residues. CDR1 is MNHNS and CDR2 is SASEGT in the germline V gene. The time point is: pre-sensitization, week 0. Described treatment: therapeutic diphenylcyclopropenone sensitization with weekly scalp DPC. TCRdb reprocessed the RACE reads via MiXCR and lists one record per CDR3 protein. The top ten clones hold over 1.5% of a sample with about 110,000 distinct CDR3 sequences, around 12% of them seen once. The TCR comes from a woman in her forties or fifties with alopecia areata. Some clones in this sample may be carry-over from other donors' samples. Sequenced material: whole blood, taken in connection with sensitization to the hapten diphenylcyclopropenone (DPC). This sequence joins TRBV6-1 and TRBJ2-1; no clear D. Here the CDR3 reads CASSVVGYEQFF. As DNA, the CDR3 is TGTGCCAGCAGTGTGGTTGGGTATGAGCAGTTCTTC.